This TCR beta chain was retrieved from a study of blood T cell repertoires in COVID-19. Looking at the study overall: Samples of COVID-19 (acute and convalescent) were obtained from the United States, Italy and Spain. PBMCs, B-cell-depleted T cells, or T cells were the source of the cDNA or gDNA that made up the material.

Original processing methods: Reference gene primer amplification in the assay estimated nucleated cell counts. Only in-frame clones appear in the TCRdb table, and some are missing; sequencing was by immunoSEQ multiplex PCR. Clone size and the V and J calls come from that table; the DNA yielded D and trimming. The table lists about 230,000 clones, 70% to 90% of them singletons. This clone was counted once. Enrolled during active infection, Seattle patients were then followed longitudinally. The junction had 9 bases not matched to a gene; V was cut back by 4 bases and J by 4 bases. The CDR3 is 17 amino acids. The germline V gene encodes CDR1 LGHDT and CDR2 YNNKEL (reference sequence).

This TCR came from a man between 45 and 60 years old with COVID-19, enrolled during active disease. Sequenced material: peripheral blood. V usage is TRBV3-1 (or the pseudogene TRBV3-2) and J usage is TRBJ2-7, with 14 bases identical to TRBD2. This chain's CDR3 is CASSRGLAGGTSYEQYF. CDR3 DNA sequence: TGTGCCAGCAGCCGAGGACTAGCGGGAGGTACTTCTTACGAGCAGTACTTC.